This section outlines one T cell receptor (beta chain) sequence together with its context. Its binding antigen is unknown. Germline is not matched at one junction end, which may reflect a read error. The data belong to a study of blood T cell repertoires in COVID-19 (dated by TCRdb to the early 2020s). Some background on the complete study: Samples covering the acute and convalescent phases of COVID-19 were provided by collaborators in the United States, Italy and Spain. The prospective study material was composed of cDNA or gDNA derived from T cells, B-cell-depleted T cells, or PBMCs. Subjects who had been exposed to COVID-19, were actively infected with it, or had recovered from it provided the deeply sampled blood TCRbeta repertoires that made up the dataset. The repertoires were released in a freely available public database meant as a resource for research on the immune response to SARS-CoV-2. The samples were drawn from the first 160 participants of the ongoing ImmuneRACE study and from 1,254 subjects provided by 6 global collaborators. Sample metadata almost always included a de-identified subject ID, COVID-19 status, age in years and sex. Where available, HLA class I and class II types were taken from metadata supplied by the sample provider and were not determined by assay-based typing.

Collaborating institutions collected whole blood in K2EDTA tubes following their own protocols. For TCRbeta analysis, collaborator samples were shipped as frozen whole blood, as isolated PBMCs, or as DNA extracted from either sample type. TCRbeta CDR3 regions were amplified from genomic DNA using the immunoSEQ Assay, a bias-controlled multiplex PCR. Under the source paper's analysis protocol: The number of nucleated cells in each sample was estimated by amplification of reference gene primers within the assay. Sequence reads were collapsed and filtered to measure the absolute abundance of every unique TCRbeta CDR3 rearrangement. For each sample, productive Simpson clonality was calculated as the square root of Simpson's diversity index over productive rearrangements. TCRdb retrieved this table from immuneACCESS and kept in-frame rearrangements only. Not all clones are present; in checked studies, unresolved V genes account for under half, and no reason is known for the remainder. That table furnishes V, J and clone size, whereas the DNA furnished D and trimming. The sample includes around 150,000 clones, with about nine tenths observed a single time. The ten largest clones take up about 10% of the sample.

Reading the germline V gene (reference sequence) gives CDR1 SSHAT and CDR2 FNYEAQ. The CDR3 numbers 13 residues from cysteine through phenylalanine. The kept DNA is CDR3 alone, 39 bases in frame from the first base. Broad study findings and their caveats: How much clinical and demographic metadata was included differed by source and by participant, and the metadata was provided uncurated.

The receptor chain draws on TRBV7-7 and TRBJ2-5, with a tentative D gene TRBD1 over 6 matching bases. The source material was peripheral blood. The sequence was obtained from a man aged 45-60 years with active or convalescent COVID-19. The CDR3 in this case is CASSLHRAETQYF. The bases are TGTGCTAGCAGCTTGCACAGGGCGGAGACCCAGTACTTC.